This T cell receptor beta chain was identified in a study of blood T cells in healthy people across ages. With each sample, at least 6 micrograms of total RNA were extracted. The V end lost 6 bases, the J end lost 5 bases, and 13 bases lay between the germline ends. This CDR3 comprises 13 residues. In germline, CDR1 is SGHVS, CDR2 FNYEAQ. Next came a second PCR, run for about 7 to 12 cycles, which used a sample-barcoded 5' primer along with a J-beta primer mix. TCRdb reprocessed the 5' RACE reads with MiXCR, giving one entry per CDR3 protein. The profile shows hundreds of thousands of distinct CDR3 sequences, 25% to 30% of them singletons. This same sample was also part of a study on T cells of mothers and their children.

Sequencing was carried out using blood. This TCR came from a boy between 10 and 17 years old in good health. This chain links TRBV7-6 with TRBJ2-5, with D perhaps TRBD2 (6 bases). This CDR3 reads CASRKSGRETQYF. In DNA form, the CDR3 reads TGTGCCAGCAGAAAATCAGGGAGGGAGACCCAGTACTTC.